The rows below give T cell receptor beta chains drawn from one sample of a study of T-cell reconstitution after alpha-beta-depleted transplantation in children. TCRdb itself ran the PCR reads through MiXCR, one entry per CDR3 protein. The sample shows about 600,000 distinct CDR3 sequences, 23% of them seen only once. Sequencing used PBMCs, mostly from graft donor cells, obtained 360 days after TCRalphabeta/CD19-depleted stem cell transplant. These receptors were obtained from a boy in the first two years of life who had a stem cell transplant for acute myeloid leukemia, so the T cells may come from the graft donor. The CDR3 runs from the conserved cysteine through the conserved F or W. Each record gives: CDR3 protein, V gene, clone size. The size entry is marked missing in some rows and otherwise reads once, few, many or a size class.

cdr3_aa: CASSNRGEETQYF
v_call: TRBV27
clone_size: once

cdr3_aa: CSARDLGWNGQFF
v_call: TRBV20-1
clone_size: NA

cdr3_aa: CSVDRATGPVNYGYTF
v_call: TRBV29-1
clone_size: NA

cdr3_aa: CASRHVAGRTDTQYF
v_call: TRBV25-1
clone_size: few

cdr3_aa: CASSSSQIDYGYTF
v_call: TRBV5-1
clone_size: few

cdr3_aa: CASSLTTYSGANVLTF
v_call: TRBV7-2
clone_size: few

cdr3_aa: CSVGGELNTEAFF
v_call: TRBV29-1
clone_size: many

cdr3_aa: CASSLIRDSPLHF
v_call: TRBV7-2
clone_size: few

cdr3_aa: CATSRDLDYYNEQFF
v_call: TRBV15
clone_size: few

cdr3_aa: CSARRALAGDEQYF
v_call: TRBV20-1
clone_size: NA

cdr3_aa: CASSLEGASYNEQFF
v_call: TRBV12-3/TRBV12-4
clone_size: many

cdr3_aa: CSAETGGQPSYEQYF
v_call: TRBV20-1
clone_size: NA

cdr3_aa: CSARRGSPSNTGELFF
v_call: TRBV20-1
clone_size: NA

cdr3_aa: CASSSLVSGEQYF
v_call: TRBV7-2
clone_size: NA

cdr3_aa: CASSVASGNEQFF
v_call: TRBV9
clone_size: few

cdr3_aa: CSYRREGYEQYF
v_call: TRBV29-1
clone_size: many

cdr3_aa: CASSYTRRRNTEAFF
v_call: TRBV6-5
clone_size: NA

cdr3_aa: CASQGTGGDQPQHF
v_call: TRBV10-2
clone_size: many

cdr3_aa: CASSLRHGSDTQYF
v_call: TRBV12-3/TRBV12-4
clone_size: few

cdr3_aa: CASSQESPVTGELFF
v_call: TRBV14
clone_size: NA

cdr3_aa: CASSLFRGGTDTQYF
v_call: TRBV7-2
clone_size: many

cdr3_aa: CASSPLNGYTF
v_call: TRBV7-2
clone_size: NA

cdr3_aa: CATSRDFGALAGAYRRYF
v_call: TRBV15
clone_size: many

cdr3_aa: CSASQGDSPLHF
v_call: TRBV20-1
clone_size: few

cdr3_aa: CASSPGTTYNEQFF
v_call: TRBV28
clone_size: many

cdr3_aa: CASSLQGSIRNEQFF
v_call: TRBV28
clone_size: NA

cdr3_aa: CASSPPWTGANTDTQYF
v_call: TRBV5-1
clone_size: NA

cdr3_aa: CASSSSGTEQFF
v_call: TRBV12-3/TRBV12-4
clone_size: many

cdr3_aa: CASSLGTPRGFF
v_call: TRBV7-9
clone_size: NA

cdr3_aa: CASSVAGIDTEAFF
v_call: TRBV9
clone_size: many

cdr3_aa: CATSKPGQEGSQPQHF
v_call: TRBV15
clone_size: NA

cdr3_aa: CATSRGLAWGVDTQYF
v_call: TRBV15
clone_size: many

cdr3_aa: CASTPPVQGGFWETQYF
v_call: TRBV28
clone_size: once

cdr3_aa: CATSDGRTGEGTQYF
v_call: TRBV24-1
clone_size: many

cdr3_aa: CASSYSPSIGDSSRNTIYF
v_call: TRBV6-2/TRBV6-3
clone_size: many

cdr3_aa: CASSHRDADTDTQYF
v_call: TRBV12-3/TRBV12-4
clone_size: many

cdr3_aa: CASSRALGTVADTQYF
v_call: TRBV12-3/TRBV12-4
clone_size: NA

cdr3_aa: CSARPEGSLNTEAFF
v_call: TRBV20-1
clone_size: NA

cdr3_aa: CSARPGQGNKNIQYF
v_call: TRBV20-1
clone_size: few

cdr3_aa: CASSTRLLVDWSSYNEQFF
v_call: TRBV12-3/TRBV12-4
clone_size: NA

cdr3_aa: CASSWGDADTQYF
v_call: TRBV12-3/TRBV12-4
clone_size: few

cdr3_aa: CASRGISSYNSPLHF
v_call: TRBV6-1
clone_size: NA

cdr3_aa: CSAQENTEAFF
v_call: TRBV20-1
clone_size: NA

cdr3_aa: CASRKPGTNEQFF
v_call: TRBV7-2
clone_size: NA

cdr3_aa: CASSDTVNSNQPQHF
v_call: TRBV2
clone_size: NA

cdr3_aa: CASNTGIGQPQHF
v_call: TRBV12-3/TRBV12-4
clone_size: NA